Presented here are 5 T cell receptor beta chains from one specimen sequenced in a study of early T cells in non-severe SARS-CoV-2 infection. One entry per CDR3 protein, called by TCRdb with MiXCR from the 5' RACE reads. This repertoire shows about 48,000 distinct CDR3 sequences, roughly an eighth found once; its top ten account for about 10%. The sequencing sample was made of whole blood. The receptors derive from an adult who was a healthcare worker with PCR-confirmed SARS-CoV-2 infection or an uninfected control (not recorded which).

This clonotype was recorded many times. The rearrangement uses TRBV19 and TRBJ1-5; 9 bases are shared with TRBD1. V lost 5 bases to trimming and J lost 10 bases; unmatched junction nucleotides: 9. The CDR3 is made up of 14 amino acids. Germline-derived CDR1 and CDR2 are LNHDA and SQIVND (reference sequence). CDR3 sequence (DNA): TGTGCCAGTAGTGTCCGGGACAGGGCGAGCCCCCAGCATTTT. Translated: CASSVRDRASPQHF.

The CDR3 nucleotides are TGCAGCGTGGTGGGGGGGGCCGATACGCAGTATTTT. The encoded protein is CSVVGGADTQYF. The V gene is TRBV29-1, the J gene TRBJ2-3; TRBD2 might be the D (7 bases). The CDR3 length is 12 residues. Germline V gene lookup returns CDR1 SQVTM and CDR2 ANQGSEA. Trimming took 6 bases from V and 6 from J, leaving 13 bases between them.

This sequence joins TRBV6-5 and TRBJ1-1; tentatively, D is TRBD1 (5 bases). Between the trimmed V and J ends, which lost 6 bases and 1 base, there was a span of 15 bases. This CDR3 comprises 15 residues. CDR1 and CDR2 from the germline V gene are MNHEY and SVGAGI. This chain's CDR3 is CASSLGGARNTEAFF. Written as DNA, the CDR3 is TGTGCCAGCAGCTTGGGTGGGGCACGGAACACTGAAGCTTTCTTT.

This clonotype was detected only a few times. The chain is built from TRBV6-2 or TRBV6-3 and TRBJ1-1; the match to TRBD1 covers 10 bases. The germline V gene has CDR1 MNHEY and CDR2 SVGEGT. CDR3 length: 12 amino acids. V shed 4 bases and J 10 bases; nucleotides not matched to a gene: 3. The CDR3 sequence is CASSSRTGGAFF. The CDR3 DNA reads as TGTGCCAGCAGTTCACGGACAGGGGGAGCTTTCTTT.

This clonotype was found many times. Here the CDR3 reads CASSVGQPEAFF. Here the CDR3 DNA reads TGTGCCAGCAGTGTCGGACAGCCTGAAGCTTTCTTT. The chain uses TRBV28 and TRBJ1-1; a weak D match, TRBD1 (6 bases). Trimming took off 5 bases at V and 6 bases at J, with 10 bases between the two ends. Germline loops: CDR1 MDHEN, CDR2 SYDVKM. The CDR3 contains 12 residues.